One TCR beta chain is described in this entry. The method was immunoSEQ multiplex PCR; TCRdb's version includes in-frame clones alone and lacks a portion of them. This sample yields 50,000 to 75,000 clones, of which 90% are seen a single time; nearly 6% belongs to the top ten. V was clipped by 5 bases and J by 0 bases, with 17 bases between them. CDR3 length: 16 amino acids. Germline loops: CDR1 SNHLY, CDR2 FYNNEI. This sample stems from a study of control samples from healthy donors and cancer patients. The source is a man aged 55 to 70 with colorectal cancer. Sequenced sample: PBMCs. V usage is TRBV2 and J usage is TRBJ2-7; D perhaps matches TRBD1 (6 bases). The CDR3 region is CASSRTAISSSYEQYF. Written as DNA, the CDR3 is TGTGCCAGCAGTAGGACAGCAATTTCGAGCTCCTACGAGCAGTACTTC.